This TCR beta chain was recorded in a study of cytomegalovirus exposure and HLA in healthy donors (dated 2017 in TCRdb). Study-level background: An earlier analysis of 587 of the donors reported roughly 300 Gb of sequence data and about 100 million unique TCR beta sequences from 150 million to 200 million T cells. HLA typing included class I and class II loci at four-digit resolution. In a later analysis, previously published TCR beta repertoires from 550 to 700 donors were re-analyzed and high-resolution HLA genotyping was added so that TCR occurrence patterns could be studied. Donor age, sex, ethnicity and CMV serostatus were compiled alongside the repertoire data. A handful of DR-DQ haplotypes were handled as single units for association and clustering because linkage in the cohort was strong. The number of typed donors differed by locus: about 620-640 for A, B, C, DRB1 and DQB1; 500 to 550 for DQA1; around 580 for DPA1; and roughly 490 for DPB1. In addition to the first cohort of 666 subjects, a separate validation cohort of around 110 different subjects was used. Rather than drawing on any new phenotypic data, the later analysis identified candidate immune exposures from TCR beta sequences and the way those sequences occurred across donors. In an earlier analysis of roughly 600 of the donors, high-throughput TCR beta sequencing was used to judge whether each TCR beta V gene segment behaved as functional or pseudogenic. The study was designed to test whether signatures of past pathogen exposure could be identified by cataloging public T cell receptors. On average, about 200,000 unique TCR beta nucleotide sequences were sequenced per donor among several hundred genotyped donors of the cohort, with roughly 20% of those sequences being non-productive. Using immunosequencing, the study profiled T cell repertoires from 666 subjects and related those repertoires to cytomegalovirus serostatus. High-throughput TCR immunosequencing, statistical association of individual TCRs with disease status, and machine learning were combined to predict cytomegalovirus infection status. Every repertoire in the discovery cohort had been generated on one and the same sequencing platform. Of the 300 to 500 genotyped donors, 75% to 85% were placed in the genetic ancestry cluster associated with self-reported Caucasian donors. Roughly 290 gigabases of sequencing data and 91 million or so unique TCR sequences made up an early release that covered 500 to 700 HLA-typed donors. A later genetic analysis took genome-wide SNP genotypes for about 65% of the 666 donors and used that subset as a discovery cohort.

V and J are truncated by 3 bases and 4 bases respectively, leaving an intervening sequence of 9 bases. Its CDR3 holds 13 amino acids, cysteine through phenylalanine. Of the read, only the CDR3 DNA is kept; its 39 bases are in frame from base 1. CDR1 MNHEY and CDR2 SVGAGI are derived from the germline V gene. The full study reports these points: According to a later genetic analysis, donors in an Asian-associated ancestry cluster had fewer N-insertions in productive TCRs than the approximately 650-donor mean. HLA typing was unavailable for some donors at each locus, so association tests used only the typed subset. In a later analysis, the rate of TCR association differed among HLA loci, with DRB1 alleles having the most associated TCRs and HLA-C alleles having the fewest. Only TCR beta chains were sequenced in this cohort, and the absence of alpha or paired-chain data limited detectable features. A later analysis found that HLA-associated TCR beta chains were more clonally expanded and had lower generation probabilities than equally common non-associated chains. At a false discovery rate of 0.05, a later analysis linked 15,000 to 20,000 TCR beta sequences to specific HLA alleles. Presence/absence analyses assumed roughly uniform sequencing depth across donors, an assumption that may not hold. According to a later analysis, most CMV-associated TCR beta chains appeared to be HLA-restricted, and the HLA associations seemed to be driven largely by CMV exposure. It was suggested by the authors that the approach could potentially be generalized to other disease states and immunological phenotypes. A further reported finding was that TCR beta sequences accurately predicted the HLA-A and HLA-B alleles for most subjects in the first cohort. Some IMGT-functional V segments, including TRBV6-2 and TRBV6-3, could not be distinguished by the 87-base-pair reads and were therefore excluded. Strong co-occurrence of HLA alleles, especially DR and DQ, made assigning TCR associations to individual alleles difficult. Linkage disequilibrium might explain the correlated functional status among segregating V segments, but an unknown experimental factor could not be excluded. The classifier was reported to diagnose cytomegalovirus status with high specificity and sensitivity in both the original and validation cohorts. A cluster of highly shared sequence variants was judged likely to represent a technical artifact of the sequencing pipeline. Across donors, most TCR sequences were observed very rarely, whereas some public TCRs were present in many individuals. An association between a missense DCLRE1C variant and V-gene and J-gene trimming of TCR beta chains was found in a later genetic analysis and replicated in an independent cohort. In an earlier analysis of 587 of the donors, most TCR beta V segments appeared in productive rearrangements about 87% or about 30% of the time, broadly matching IMGT annotations. Immune exposure information for the cohort was limited to CMV serostatus. A later analysis reported that several top co-occurrence clusters appeared linked to parvovirus B19, influenza, CMV and Epstein-Barr virus. In vitro tests confirmed that a few of the cytomegalovirus-associated TCR beta chains recognize cytomegalovirus antigens. Because counts were too low, seventeen rarely observed V segments, including chromosome 9 orphons, were left out of the earlier analysis of several hundred of the donors. The study gave a list of 150 to 200 TCR beta chains associated with cytomegalovirus.

The cohort was made up of approximately 700 healthy bone marrow donors. All cohort members were sampled while nominally healthy, although unrecorded immune exposures were likely present. The donor was CMV seropositive and belonged to the group of about 290 seropositive cohort members. Every donor gave a peripheral blood sample, and the peripheral blood mononuclear cells from that sample were used for TCR beta sequencing. Genomic DNA was extracted from the blood cell samples with the Qiagen DNeasy Blood Extraction Kit. On this clone: Its recognized antigen is unknown. No per-base quality is available; no much larger clone lies one base away.

Libraries were built with the immunoSEQ multiplex PCR assay. The multiplex PCR relied on a mix of 60 forward primers for TCR Vbeta segments and 13 reverse primers for TCR Jbeta segments. A multiplex PCR assay on genomic DNA amplified the CDR3 region of rearranged TCR beta genes. Amplified TCR beta libraries were sequenced as 87-base-pair reads on the Illumina HiSeq System. As for how the authors treated the data: In a later analysis, some 80 million unique TCR beta chains were counted across the 500 to 850 repertoires, and roughly 11 million of these chains were shared by at least two donors. A nearest-neighbor algorithm error-corrected the raw reads and collapsed the reads into unique sequences, merging closely related sequences to remove PCR and sequencing errors. V, D and J gene segments were assigned by aligning CDR3 sequences to IMGT reference sequences. For a sequence to be retained, a match of at least six nucleotides to both a V gene segment and a J gene segment was required. A rearrangement counted as productive if the CDR3 had no stop codons and remained in frame with V and J, and every other rearrangement counted as non-productive. Following IMGT convention, CDR3 was defined as the stretch from the second conserved V-encoded cysteine up to the conserved J-encoded phenylalanine. The earlier analysis of 500 to 750 of the donors excluded any sequence lacking an unambiguous match to a single V gene segment. An earlier analysis of a few hundred of the donors classified V segments as functional when productive rearrangements were above 56.7% and as segregating when the standard deviation between donors was above 5%. A statistical classification framework was built for diagnosing cytomegalovirus status from the catalog of TCR beta chain sequences. A later analysis assigned V and J genes by comparing TCR nucleotide sequences with IMGT/GENE-DB human TR gene sequences. In a later analysis, CDR3 sequences and most-parsimonious VDJ recombination scenarios were assigned using the TCRdist pipeline. In a later analysis, each TCR beta chain was defined by its CDR3 amino acid sequence together with its V-gene family, and reads without a unique V-gene family were excluded. A later analysis removed over 500 highly shared, low-generation-probability nucleotide sequences to deal with suspected cross-contamination and a sequencing artifact. In a later analysis, a clonal expansion index was calculated for each public chain from normalized within-repertoire ranks of inferred template counts. In a later analysis, generation probabilities were computed using a VDJ recombination model fitted to out-of-frame rearrangements, and the results were checked against IGoR. In a later analysis, hypergeometric tests were used to score TCR-TCR, TCR-HLA and TCR-CMV co-occurrence, with a repertoire-size bias correction applied to TCR pairs. A later analysis estimated false discovery rates by permuting HLA or CMV assignments 20 times. In a later analysis, co-occurring TCRs were grouped using DBSCAN, and TCRdist sequence similarity was added for clustering within HLA-allele-positive subsets. Repertoires with fewer than 30,000 or more than 120,000 public chains were left out of co-occurrence clustering, as were five repertoires with anomalous nucleotide sharing. Here the immuneACCESS table is served through TCRdb, limited to in-frame sequences with V and J called. Missing clones are a known gap in these copies; in checked studies unresolved V genes cover under half, and the rest lacks a known reason. V and J calls plus clone size are reproduced from that table; the DNA served to infer D and trimming. The table for this sample lists around 92,000 clones; approximately 80% of them were counted only once. The ten top clones hold roughly 3.5% of the sample.

Sequencing was done on a sample of PBMCs. The receptor was isolated from a female donor in good health and CMV-seropositive. The chain is encoded by TRBV6-5 joined to TRBJ1-2; a confident D gene designation cannot be given. The DNA sequence is given as TGTGCCAGCAGTTATGAGGGAGGCTATGGCTACACCTTC. It codes for CASSYEGGYGYTF.